Each of the 15 T cell receptor beta chains below was sequenced from the same sample in a study of blood T cell repertoires in COVID-19. The table came from immunoSEQ multiplex PCR; TCRdb's copy has only in-frame clones and leaves some out. The sample consists of about 190,000 clones, roughly 80% of them appearing once. Specimen: peripheral blood. These receptors all stem from a woman between 45 and 65 years old with acute or convalescent COVID-19.

The CDR3 protein is CASSTSSSSNTGELFF. DNA for the CDR3: TGTGCCAGCTCTACCAGTTCCAGTTCGAACACCGGGGAGCTGTTTTTT. The chain recombines TRBV18 with TRBJ2-2; D is ambiguous. The germline V and J ends were trimmed by 6 bases and 0 bases, with 14 bases remaining between them. The CDR3 covers 16 residues. CDR1 and CDR2 (germline): KGHSH, LQKENI. Full variable domain (remainder filled in from reference TRBV18 and TRBJ2-2): NAGVMQNPRHLVRRRGQEARLRCSPMKGHSHVYWYRQLPEEGLKFMVYLQKENIIDESGMPKERFSAEFPKEGPSILRIQQVVRGDSAAYFCASSTSSSSNTGELFFGEGSRLTVL.

The chain has TRBV7-2 and TRBJ2-1; TRBD2 agrees at 9 bases. The CDR3 consists of 16 residues. The germline V gene has CDR1 SGHTA and CDR2 FQGNSA. With V trimmed by 5 bases and J by 4 bases, 9 bases remained unmatched. This CDR3 reads CASSLAGAGGYNEQFF. CDR3 sequence (DNA): TGTGCCAGCAGCCTGGCGGGAGCGGGGGGATACAATGAGCAGTTCTTC.

V usage is TRBV19 and J usage is TRBJ2-7; no definite D call. Per the germline V gene, CDR1 is LNHDA and CDR2 is SQIVND (reference sequence). Between the trimmed V and J ends, which lost 3 bases and 6 bases, there was a span of 24 bases. The CDR3 loop spans 17 amino acids. The CDR3 DNA reads as TGTGCCAGTAGTATTGATTCTACCGTAGTAGCACTCAGCGAGCAGTACTTC. Translating it yields CASSIDSTVVALSEQYF.

This clone came up a few times. The chain couples TRBV19 to TRBJ1-5; TRBD1 might be the D (6 bases). Trimming took off 4 bases at V and 9 bases at J, with 16 bases between the two ends. This CDR3 spans 14 amino acids. Germline V gives CDR1 LNHDA, CDR2 SQIVND (reference sequence). The CDR3 region has the DNA TGTGCCAGTAGTACGGGCGGGGGCGTAGGGCCCCAGCATTTT. Translation gives CASSTGGGVGPQHF.

This clone has just one count. The V call is TRBV6-5, the J call TRBJ2-7, with 7 bases aligning to TRBD1. The germline V gene has CDR1 MNHEY and CDR2 SVGAGI. J gave up 0 bases and V 10 bases, and 3 bases lay outside the gene matches. This CDR3 comprises 12 residues. CDR3 bases: TGTGCCACTGGGGACAGCTCCTACGAGCAGTACTTC. Its protein product is CATGDSSYEQYF.

This chain connects TRBV2 to TRBJ2-2, with TRBD1 matching 7 bases. This CDR3 contains 13 residues. Germline V lookup: CDR1 SNHLY, CDR2 FYNNEI. V gave up 7 bases and J gave up 6 bases; unmatched junction bases: 5. CDR3 nucleotide sequence: TGTGCCAGCAACAGGGGAACTTCCGGGGAGCTGTTTTTT. This encodes CASNRGTSGELFF.

The chain couples TRBV6-2 or TRBV6-3 to TRBJ1-1; no firm D call. The CDR3 contains 15 residues. With 4 bases removed from V and 1 base from J, the gap between germline ends came to 13 bases. The germline CDR1 and CDR2 sequences are MNHEY and SVGEGT. The CDR3 sequence: CASSSPGDPNTEAFF. Here the CDR3 DNA reads TGTGCCAGCAGTTCCCCCGGAGATCCGAACACTGAAGCTTTCTTT.

The chain couples TRBV28 to TRBJ2-7, with D perhaps matching TRBD2 (6 bases). The CDR3 runs 16 residues. Germline V gene sequence: CDR1 MDHEN, CDR2 SYDVKM. Trimming removed 7 bases from V and 0 bases from J, with 19 bases in between. The chain's CDR3 is CASNRPGLYSSYEQYF. The DNA of the CDR3 is TGTGCCAGCAATCGGCCGGGACTCTATAGCTCCTACGAGCAGTACTTC.

This clone has a handful of counts. The chain joins TRBV3-1 (or the pseudogene TRBV3-2) to TRBJ2-2; the match to TRBD2 covers 10 bases. Trimming removed 4 bases from V and 5 bases from J; junction bases left unmatched: 13. The CDR3 has 18 residues. Germline V gene sequence: CDR1 LGHDT, CDR2 YNNKEL (reference sequence). CDR3 sequence: CASSPTRGSGGYTGELFF. The CDR3 bases are TGTGCCAGCAGCCCAACCCGGGGTAGCGGGGGGTATACCGGGGAGCTGTTTTTT.

The V gene is TRBV10-1, the J gene TRBJ2-1, with TRBD2 identical over 10 bases. From germline, CDR1 is WNHNN and CDR2 SYGVQD (reference sequence). This CDR3 has 16 residues. The ends lost 4 bases at V and 2 bases at J; junction bases unmatched: 5. The CDR3 DNA reads as TGCGCCAGCAGTGGCAGCGGGAGGGCCGCCTACAATGAGCAGTTCTTC. Protein sequence: CASSGSGRAAYNEQFF.

The chain recombines TRBV5-1 with TRBJ1-6, with D maybe TRBD1 (5 bases). V dropped 3 bases and J dropped 12 bases, with 16 bases sitting between them. Germline V CDR1 and CDR2: SGHRS, YFSETQ. The CDR3 is 14 amino acids. The CDR3 sequence: CASSSQSGLEPLHF. CDR3 nucleotide sequence: TGCGCCAGCAGCTCCCAATCAGGGTTGGAACCCCTCCACTTT.

This rearrangement joins TRBV19 to TRBJ2-2; a weak D match, TRBD1 (6 bases). CDR3 length equals 14 residues. V lost 10 bases and J 0 bases, leaving 12 bases between the germline ends. Looked up from germline, CDR1 is LNHDA and CDR2 is SQIVND (reference sequence). The CDR3: CATAAGANTGELFF. The CDR3 bases are TGTGCCACCGCGGCAGGGGCGAACACCGGGGAGCTGTTTTTT. The variable domain in full, completed from reference TRBV19 and TRBJ2-2, reads DGGITQSPKYLFRKEGQNVTLSCEQNLNHDAMYWYRQDPGQGLRLIYYSQIVNDFQKGDIAEGYSVSREKKESFPLTVTSAQKNPTAFYLCATAAGANTGELFFGEGSRLTVL.

This clone was observed a handful of times. The V and J genes are TRBV2 and TRBJ2-1; 7 bases agree with TRBD2. This CDR3 contains 15 residues. V lost 3 bases to trimming and J lost 5 bases; unmatched junction nucleotides: 7. Germline values: CDR1 SNHLY, CDR2 FYNNEI. DNA for the CDR3: TGTGCCAGCAGTGAGTTGCGGGGGATTAACAATGAGCAGTTCTTC. Its protein product is CASSELRGINNEQFF.

This chain uses TRBV15 with TRBJ2-1, with 9 positions matching TRBD2. The junction had 6 bases not matched to a gene; V was cut back by 0 bases and J by 6 bases. CDR1 and CDR2 (germline): LNHNV, YYDKDF (reference sequence). The CDR3 extends over 16 amino acids. The CDR3 nucleotides read TGTGCCACCAGCAGAGAGCTGGCGGGAGGGGGCAATGAGCAGTTCTTC. Translating gives CATSRELAGGGNEQFF.

This clone was counted a few times. This chain links TRBV14 with TRBJ2-4, with a weak D call TRBD2 (6 bases). V was pared by 1 base and J by 0 bases, with 13 bases between. Germline assignment: CDR1 SGHDN and CDR2 FVKESK. The CDR3 is made up of 17 amino acids. The CDR3: CASSQGSGVRAKNIQYF. CDR3 nucleotide sequence: TGTGCCAGCAGCCAAGGGTCGGGGGTACGAGCCAAAAACATTCAGTACTTC.